This TCR beta chain was sequenced for a study of blood T cell repertoires in COVID-19. Study as a whole: COVID-19 samples collected from the United States, Italy and Spain covered acute and convalescent phases.

Germline CDR1 reads WNHNN; CDR2 reads SYGVQD (reference sequence). The CDR3 length is 15 residues. V lost 7 bases and J 2 bases, leaving 16 bases between the germline ends. Libraries were prepared by immunoSEQ multiplex PCR; TCRdb keeps only in-frame clonotypes and omits some of them. There are 200,000 to 300,000 clones in the sample; nearly 90% occur only once, and about 0.65% lies in the top ten. This rearrangement joins TRBV10-1 to TRBJ2-3; no clear D gene. Sequenced sample: peripheral blood. This sequence was found in a human donor in a cohort sampled during active COVID-19. This chain's CDR3 is CASKFHLSSTDTQYF. CDR3 DNA: TGCGCCAGCAAATTCCACCTAAGCTCCACAGATACGCAGTATTTT.